This T cell receptor beta chain was recovered during a study of spatial heterogeneity in lung cancer. Every TCR cDNA molecule bore its own unique molecular identifier. TCRdb used MiXCR to reprocess the 5' RACE reads, holding one entry per CDR3 protein. Of approximately 92,000 distinct CDR3 sequences listed, more than 10% are singletons. Sample time point: sample taken at primary tumor resection. Germline V CDR1 and CDR2: LGHNA, YSLEER. The CDR3 has 15 residues. Trimming at V came to 0 bases and at J to 5 bases, leaving 5 bases not matched to a gene. The chain employs TRBV4-3 and TRBJ2-3, with 7 bases identical to TRBD2. The TCR sequence derives from a male donor with early-stage non-small cell lung cancer. The source was PBMCs, collected at surgery. The CDR3 nucleotides are TGCGCCAGCAGCCAAGACGCTAGCGGCGGAGATACGCAGTATTTT. It codes for CASSQDASGGDTQYF.